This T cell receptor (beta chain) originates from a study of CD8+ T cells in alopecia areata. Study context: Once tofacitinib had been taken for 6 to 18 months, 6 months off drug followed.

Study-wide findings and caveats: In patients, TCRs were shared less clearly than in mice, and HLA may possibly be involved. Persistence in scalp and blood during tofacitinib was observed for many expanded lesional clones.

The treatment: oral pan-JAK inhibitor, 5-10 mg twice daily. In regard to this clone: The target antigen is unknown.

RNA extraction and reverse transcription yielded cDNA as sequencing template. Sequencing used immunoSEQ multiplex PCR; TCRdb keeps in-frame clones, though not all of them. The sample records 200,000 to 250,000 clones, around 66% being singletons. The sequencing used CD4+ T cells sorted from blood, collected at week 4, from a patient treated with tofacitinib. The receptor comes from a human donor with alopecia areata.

Here the CDR3 DNA reads TGTGCCAGCAGCGTACGACAGGGGACAGATACGCAGTATTTT. It translates to CASSVRQGTDTQYF. The rearrangement joins TRBV2 to TRBJ2-3; 8 nucleotides match TRBD1. The CDR3 spans 14 residues. Germline V CDR1 and CDR2: SNHLY, FYNNEI. After removal of 6 bases from V and 3 bases from J, the junction contained 5 bases not matched to a gene.